This TCR beta chain was captured in a study of shared clonotypes between healthy human individuals. Deep-level running was used for the assay. Data came from immunoSEQ multiplex PCR; TCRdb stores just in-frame clones and leaves some out. The sample yields more than 550,000 clones, about 91% seen once. Study observations and caveats: Non-shared clonotypes showed lower generation probabilities than clonotypes common to all four donors. Large depth notwithstanding, sorted-subset sequencing proved incomplete by rarefaction.

The naive CD8 fraction comprised CD45RO-negative cells positively selected for CCR7 and excluded terminally differentiated effector memory CD45RA+ cells. Details on this clone: Its specificity is not known.

The TCR comes from a young man in good health. Sequenced material: naive CD8+ T cells sorted from blood.

For the CDR3, the DNA is TGTGCCAGCAGCTTAGAAGCCGGATGGAATACTGAAGCTTTCTTT. It encodes CASSLEAGWNTEAFF. This chain links TRBV11-2 with TRBJ1-1; no firm D call. Looked up from germline, CDR1 is SGHAT and CDR2 is FQNNGV. The germline V and J ends were trimmed by 0 bases and 5 bases, with 13 bases remaining between them. The length of the CDR3 is 15 residues.